The 23 T cell receptor beta chains below were found in one sample sequenced in a study of tumor and adjacent non-tumor tissue in lung cancer. The library came from three nested PCR rounds adapted from ARM-PCR protocols. TCRdb itself ran the multiplex PCR reads through MiXCR, one entry per CDR3 protein. Of 65,000 to 70,000 distinct CDR3 sequences listed, 50% to 60% were seen once; the top ten hold 20% to 25%. This sample's RNA came from whole unsorted tissue. Material for sequencing was lung tumor tissue. The receptors derive from a man over 45 with non-small cell lung cancer.

On this clonotype: One end of the junction does not line up with germline, which may come from a read error. V gene TRBV19 combines with J gene TRBJ2-1, with 13 nucleotides matching TRBD2. The germline V gene has CDR1 LNHDA and CDR2 SQIVND (reference sequence). CDR3 length equals 16 residues. The CDR3 loop reads CASSMGTSGAYNVQFF. The DNA of the CDR3 is TGTGCCAGTAGTATGGGGACTAGCGGGGCCTACAATGTGCAGTTCTTC. Complete variable domain (other parts from reference TRBV19 and TRBJ2-1): DGGITQSPKYLFRKEGQNVTLSCEQNLNHDAMYWYRQDPGQGLRLIYYSQIVNDFQKGDIAEGYSVSREKKESFPLTVTSAQKNPTAFYLCASSMGTSGAYNVQFFGPGTRLTVL.

In the case of this clonotype: A much more abundant neighbour one base away suggests this may be a read error. The chain recombines TRBV4-1 with TRBJ1-1; no reliable D call. This CDR3 has 13 residues. Trimming stripped 0 bases from V and 5 bases from J, with 7 bases between. Per germline, CDR1 MGHRA and CDR2 YSYEKL. The CDR3 region has the DNA TGCGCCAGCAGCCAAGATTTCAAGACTGAAGCTTTCTTT. Protein product: CASSQDFKTEAFF.

This clonotype has at least ten counts. The DNA of the CDR3 is TGTGCCTGGACCCAGCAGGGAGTCGTGGGACGGTCACCCCTCCACTTT. This gives the protein CAWTQQGVVGRSPLHF. The V gene is TRBV30, the J gene TRBJ1-6, with D perhaps TRBD1 (5 bases). This CDR3 is built from 16 residues. The V and J ends lost 4 bases and 10 bases respectively, with 23 bases between them. Germline V lookup: CDR1 GTSNPN, CDR2 SVGIG (reference sequence).

Notes on this clonotype: This may come from a read error, since a much larger clone is one base off. The V call is TRBV14, the J call TRBJ2-2, with 8 bases fitting TRBD2. Germline lookup yields CDR1 SGHDN and CDR2 FVKESK. CDR3 length equals 18 residues. DNA of the CDR3: TGTGCCAGCAGCCAAGCCCTGGGAGCGGGAGCGAACACCAGGGAGCTGTTTTTT. Amino acids: CASSQALGAGANTRELFF.

This clonotype showed up many times. The chain combines TRBV6-5 with TRBJ1-6, with D perhaps TRBD1 (5 bases). Germline assignment: CDR1 MNHEY and CDR2 SVGAGI. The CDR3 is 16 amino acids. Trimming shortened V by 7 bases and J by 0 bases, and 13 bases separated the two germline ends. The DNA for the CDR3 is TGTGCCAGCAAAAGGGACGGCAGCTCCTATAATTCACCCCTCCACTTT. Its translation is CASKRDGSSYNSPLHF.

Notes on this clonotype: This may stem from a read error, because a much larger clone lies one nucleotide away. V and J are TRBV4-1 and TRBJ2-2, with TRBD1 matching 8 bases. Germline assignment: CDR1 MGHRA and CDR2 YSYEKL. The CDR3 has 15 residues. In DNA, the CDR3 is TGCGCCAGCAAGGACAGGACAGGGATCACCGGGGAGATGTTTTTT. It yields the protein CASKDRTGITGEMFF.

As DNA, the CDR3 is TGTGCCACCAGTGGTGCGGTAGGGACTAGCTCTGGGGCCAACGTCCTGACTTTC. Encoded protein: CATSGAVGTSSGANVLTF. This chain connects TRBV24-1 to TRBJ2-6; TRBD2 aligns across 8 bases. The CDR3 covers 18 residues. Germline V CDR1 and CDR2: KGHDR, SFDVKD. Trimming removed 5 bases from V and 0 bases from J; junction bases left unmatched: 8.

This clonotype was counted a single time. At one end, the junction sequence differs from germline, possibly due to a read error. As DNA, the CDR3 is TGTGTCAGCAGCCAATCGGAGGGCGAGACCCAGTACTTC. Translated: CVSSQSEGETQYF. This chain links TRBV5-4 with TRBJ2-5; tentative D call: TRBD2 (6 bases). There are 13 residues in the CDR3. Germline assignment: CDR1 SGHNT and CDR2 YYREEE (reference sequence). The entire variable domain, with the rest obtained from reference TRBV5-4 and TRBJ2-5, is as follows: ETGVTQSPTHLIKTRGQQVTLRCSSQSGHNTVSWYQQALGQGPQFIFQYYREEENGRGNFPPRFSGLQFPNYSSELNVNALELDDSALYLCVSSQSEGETQYFGPGTRLLVL.

On this clonotype itself: One end of the junction varies from germline; a read error may be responsible. The chain employs TRBV5-6 and TRBJ2-2; the D gene is possibly TRBD2 (6 bases). CDR1 and CDR2 (germline): SGHDT, YYEEEE. CDR3 size: 14 residues. The CDR3 region has the DNA TGTGCCAGCATCCTGACTAGAAACACCTGGGAGCTGTTTTTT. This translates into CASILTRNTWELFF.

In regard to this clonotype: One end of the junction fails to match germline, which may point to a read error. The rearrangement links TRBV30 to TRBJ1-1; D remains unclear. The CDR3 contains 13 residues. CDR1 is GTSNPN and CDR2 is SVGIG in the germline V gene (reference sequence). The CDR3 region has the DNA TGTGCCTGTAGTGGGAGGGTTGGCACTGGAGCTTTCTTT. Its translation is CACSGRVGTGAFF.

A word on this clonotype: Here the CDR3 omits its conserved ending phenylalanine or tryptophan, so a read error is the likely source. This chain joins TRBV4-1 and TRBJ2-2, with D unresolved. This CDR3 has 14 amino acids. Germline V gene lookup returns CDR1 MGHRA and CDR2 YSYEKL. CDR3 DNA sequence: TGCGCCAGCAGCCAAGTGTGGAACAACGGGGAGCTGTTTTAT. It yields the protein CASSQVWNNGELFY.

This clonotype has only one observation. Without the conserved terminal phenylalanine or tryptophan, this CDR3 likely stems from a read error. It is unclear where the CDR3 begins or ends on the DNA, so no DNA is shown, and the CDR3 is as TCRdb lists it. The V gene is TRBV5-5, the J gene TRBJ2-2. The germline CDR1 and CDR2 sequences are SGHKS and YYEKEE (reference sequence). The CDR3 spans 16 residues, counting both ends. This CDR3 reads CASSLAAASRTGELFI.

The rearrangement joins TRBV4-1 to TRBJ2-7, with unresolved D. Germline CDR1 reads MGHRA; CDR2 reads YSYEKL. The CDR3 sequence is 13 residues long. V lost 0 bases and J 9 bases, leaving 12 bases between the germline ends. CDR3 loop: CASSQDRPPMQYF. CDR3 coding DNA: TGCGCCAGCAGCCAAGATCGACCGCCGATGCAGTACTTC.

This clonotype occurred a few times. Given a much more abundant clone one base away, this may be a read error. The chain recombines TRBV4-1 with TRBJ2-5, with D perhaps given as TRBD1 or TRBD2 (6 bases each). Germline V gene sequence: CDR1 MGHRA, CDR2 YSYEKL. V was trimmed by 5 bases and J by 9 bases, leaving 16 bases between them. CDR3 length: 13 amino acids. The CDR3 DNA sequence: TGCGCCAGCAGCATGGGGGCATGGGAGGCCCAGTACTTC. Encoded protein: CASSMGAWEAQYF.

Comment on this clonotype: A much larger clone differs by one base, so this may be a read error. CDR3 sequence reads: CSARVEGIAGSTDTQYF. The CDR3 DNA reads TGCAGTGCTAGGGTCGAGGGAATAGCGGGTAGCACAGATACGCAGTATTTT. This rearrangement joins TRBV20-1 to TRBJ2-3; 7 bases are shared with TRBD2. The CDR3 covers 17 residues. After removal of 3 bases from V and 0 bases from J, the junction contained 12 bases not matched to a gene. Germline lookup yields CDR1 DFQATT and CDR2 SNEGSKA (reference sequence).

This clonotype has at least ten counts. The chain is built from TRBV5-4 and TRBJ2-3; D is possibly TRBD1 or TRBD2 (5 bases each). This CDR3 has 14 residues. V lost 1 base and J 4 bases, leaving 10 bases between the germline ends. The germline V gene encodes CDR1 SGHNT and CDR2 YYREEE (reference sequence). The CDR3 region is CASSLNQGPDTQYF. CDR3 DNA: TGTGCCAGCAGCTTGAACCAGGGACCAGATACGCAGTATTTT.

The chain is built from TRBV5-1 and TRBJ2-5; unclear D gene. Germline V CDR1 and CDR2: SGHRS, YFSETQ. Trimming removed 10 bases at V and 5 bases at J, with 15 bases between. The CDR3 sequence is 12 residues long. The CDR3 reads CAGNLGWETQYF. The CDR3 DNA reads TGCGCCGGCAACCTCGGTTGGGAGACCCAGTACTTC.

On this clonotype: This may stem from a read error, because a much larger clone lies one nucleotide away. The gene calls are TRBV12-3 or TRBV12-4 and TRBJ2-4; 8 nucleotides match TRBD1. The CDR3 contains 14 residues. The CDR3 reads CDSSLGTGWGIQYF. The CDR3 DNA sequence: TGTGACAGCAGTTTAGGGACAGGTTGGGGCATTCAGTACTTC.

A few counts support this clonotype. This may stem from a read error, because a much larger clone lies one nucleotide away. The chain joins TRBV4-1 to TRBJ2-7; D remains ambiguous. This CDR3 has 16 residues. Germline V lookup: CDR1 MGHRA, CDR2 YSYEKL. CDR3 amino acids: CASSQVYSVLAYKQYF. In DNA, the CDR3 is TGCGCCAGCAGCCAGGTCTACTCCGTTCTTGCCTACAAGCAGTACTTC.

This chain uses TRBV11-2 with TRBJ1-1; D unresolved. CDR3 size: 12 residues. In germline, CDR1 is SGHAT, CDR2 FQNNGV. The CDR3 nucleotides are TGTGCTAGTGGCCCCGTGAAGAGCTCAACTTTCTTT. It codes for CASGPVKSSTFF.

This clonotype was seen more than once but under ten times. The V gene is TRBV5-1, the J gene TRBJ2-1; D ambiguous. CDR1 and CDR2 (germline): SGHRS, YFSETQ. Trimming took 2 bases from V and 1 from J, leaving 22 bases between them. The CDR3 totals 19 residues. In DNA form, the CDR3 reads TGCGCCAGCAGCTTCACCACTCCCATCCAGGCCGTATCCTACAATGAGCAGTTCTTC. Its translation is CASSFTTPIQAVSYNEQFF.

This clonotype has at least ten counts. The chain employs TRBV20-1 and TRBJ1-1; tentatively, D is TRBD1 (5 bases). V lost 1 base to trimming and J lost 5 bases, with 11 bases between them. Germline CDR1 is DFQATT and CDR2 is SNEGSKA (reference sequence). The CDR3 loop spans 13 amino acids. CDR3 in DNA: TGCAGTGCTAGAGGGCCAGGGCGGACTGAAGCTTTCTTT. As protein: CSARGPGRTEAFF.

The table lists this clonotype with many counts. Mismatch with germline at one junction end may stem from a read error. J is TRBJ2-1 and V is TRBV10-3; TRBD2 agrees at 14 bases. From germline, CDR1 is ENHRY and CDR2 SYGVKD. This CDR3 has 17 amino acids. The CDR3 DNA sequence: TGTGCCATCAGTGTCGGACTAGCGGGGGGATCCTTCAATGAGCAGTTCTTC. Amino acid sequence: CAISVGLAGGSFNEQFF.